Each of the 23 T cell receptor beta chains below was sequenced from the same sample in a study of cytomegalovirus exposure and HLA in healthy donors. Primers included in the PCR were 60 Vbeta and 13 Jbeta primers. The repertoire was sequenced with immunoSEQ multiplex PCR; TCRdb's copy has only in-frame clones and lacks some. This sample has 150,000 or so clones, with roughly 80% found just once. Sequencing input: PBMCs. The receptors derive from a male donor in good health and CMV-seronegative.

The V gene is TRBV7-9, the J gene TRBJ2-7, with unresolved D. The germline V and J ends were trimmed by 5 bases and 2 bases, with 13 bases remaining between them. This CDR3 has 14 amino acids. Germline CDR1 SEHNR, CDR2 FQNEAQ (reference sequence). The CDR3 reads CASSNRQSAYEQYF. DNA for the CDR3: TGTGCCAGCAGCAACCGACAATCCGCCTACGAGCAGTACTTC.

The chain is built from TRBV5-1 and TRBJ1-4, with no clear D. This CDR3 is 13 amino acids long. Trimming stripped 0 bases from V and 8 bases from J, with 8 bases between. CDR1 and CDR2 (germline): SGHRS, YFSETQ. The CDR3, as DNA: TGCGCCAGCAGCTTGGGACACCGAGAAAAACTGTTTTTT. Translating gives CASSLGHREKLFF.

The chain recombines TRBV2 with TRBJ1-1; a weak D match, TRBD1 (6 bases). The germline gives CDR1 SNHLY, CDR2 FYNNEI. V lost 5 bases to trimming and J lost 0 bases, with 13 bases between them. CDR3 length: 15 residues. CDR3 region: CASSPPRTVNTEAFF. CDR3 sequence (DNA): TGTGCCAGCAGTCCCCCTCGGACAGTGAACACTGAAGCTTTCTTT.

This rearrangement joins TRBV9 to TRBJ1-1; weak D call: TRBD1 (6 bases). The germline CDR1 and CDR2 sequences are SGDLS and YYNGEE. CDR3 length equals 15 residues. The V end lost 3 bases, the J end lost 0 bases, and 12 bases lay between the germline ends. The CDR3 DNA is TGTGCCAGCAGCGAGGGACACCTCATGAACACTGAAGCTTTCTTT. Translating it yields CASSEGHLMNTEAFF.

This rearrangement joins TRBV5-1 to TRBJ1-2, with 11 bases lining up with TRBD1. With V trimmed by 4 bases and J by 8 bases, 10 bases remained unmatched. Germline CDR1 is SGHRS and CDR2 is YFSETQ. This CDR3 has 15 residues. The CDR3 is CASSGGQGAMEGYTF. CDR3 bases: TGCGCCAGCAGCGGAGGACAGGGGGCGATGGAGGGCTACACCTTC.

This chain joins TRBV18 and TRBJ1-3, with 7 bases matching TRBD1. The CDR3 is 16 amino acids. J was trimmed by 2 bases and V by 3 bases; bases with no gene match: 7. Germline CDR1 reads KGHSH; CDR2 reads LQKENI. The CDR3 DNA follows: TGTGCCAGCTCACCGGCCCGGGACAGTGCTGGAAACACCATATATTTT. This translates into CASSPARDSAGNTIYF.

The CDR3 is CASSLVGQGWYEQYF. The CDR3 nucleotides are TGCGCCAGCAGCTTGGTGGGACAGGGGTGGTACGAGCAGTACTTC. V and J are TRBV5-1 and TRBJ2-7, with 10 positions matching TRBD1. The CDR3 runs to 15 residues. V gave up 0 bases and J gave up 4 bases; unmatched junction bases: 4. CDR1 is SGHRS and CDR2 is YFSETQ in the germline V gene. The full variable domain, rest sourced from reference TRBV5-1 and TRBJ2-7, is KAGVTQTPRYLIKTRGQQVTLSCSPISGHRSVSWYQQTPGQGLQFLFEYFSETQRNKGNFPGRFSGRQFSNSRSEMNVSTLELGDSALYLCASSLVGQGWYEQYFGPGTRLTVT.

The chain carries TRBV28 and TRBJ2-3; maybe TRBD1 (6 bases). This CDR3 spans 14 amino acids. Germline CDR1 MDHEN, CDR2 SYDVKM. Trimming pared 7 bases from V and 1 base from J, leaving 12 bases between. The DNA for the CDR3 is TGTGCCAGCATCCCCTCAGGGGGCACAGATACGCAGTATTTT. It codes for CASIPSGGTDTQYF.

This clone was observed a handful of times. This chain links TRBV7-9 with TRBJ2-1; no reliable D call. CDR3 length equals 15 residues. Looked up from germline, CDR1 is SEHNR and CDR2 is FQNEAQ (reference sequence). Trimming removed 5 bases at V and 7 bases at J, with 18 bases between. CDR3 loop: CASSPQERLWNEQFF. CDR3 nucleotides: TGTGCCAGCAGCCCACAAGAGCGCCTCTGGAATGAGCAGTTCTTC.

The chain couples TRBV19 to TRBJ2-1; 7 nucleotides line up with TRBD2. The CDR3 loop spans 16 amino acids. Germline V lookup: CDR1 LNHDA, CDR2 SQIVND (reference sequence). Trimming at V came to 6 bases and at J to 0 bases, leaving 8 bases not matched to a gene. CDR3 nucleotides: TGTGCCAGTAGGAACCCGGGGGGTAGCTCCTACAATGAGCAGTTCTTC. Translated, it gives CASRNPGGSSYNEQFF.

This chain links TRBV30 with TRBJ1-2; D ambiguous. The CDR3 extends over 11 amino acids. The germline V and J ends were trimmed by 4 bases and 7 bases, with 10 bases remaining between them. The germline V gene has CDR1 GTSNPN and CDR2 SVGIG (reference sequence). CDR3 DNA sequence: TGTGCCTGGACCCCACGGGGTGGCTACACCTTC. It specifies CAWTPRGGYTF. The whole variable domain, filled in from reference TRBV30 and TRBJ1-2, reads SQTIHQWPATLVQPVGSPLSLECTVEGTSNPNLYWYRQAAGRGLQLLFYSVGIGQISSEVPQNLSASRPQDRQFILSSKKLLLSDSGFYLCAWTPRGGYTFGSGTRLTVV.

As to this clone: This CDR3 is also generated by other DNA sequences in the sample. The chain recombines TRBV15 with TRBJ2-7; 9 nucleotides line up with TRBD1. Germline CDR1 and CDR2: LNHNV and YYDKDF (reference sequence). This CDR3 is built from 14 residues. V lost 6 bases, J lost 0 bases, and 3 bases stayed unmatched. The CDR3 DNA follows: TGTGCCACCAGTCTGGACAGGGGCTCCTACGAGCAGTACTTC. This codes for CATSLDRGSYEQYF.

The gene calls are TRBV18 and TRBJ2-7, with 12 nucleotides matching TRBD2. The CDR3 consists of 16 residues. CDR1 and CDR2 from the germline V gene are KGHSH and LQKENI. V shed 5 bases and J 1 base; nucleotides not matched to a gene: 6. CDR3 region: CASSSSLAGGSYEQYF. DNA for the CDR3: TGTGCCAGCTCATCTTCACTAGCGGGGGGTTCCTACGAGCAGTACTTC.

V gene TRBV15 combines with J gene TRBJ1-1; the match to TRBD1 covers 7 bases. Germline V gene sequence: CDR1 LNHNV, CDR2 YYDKDF (reference sequence). With 0 bases clipped from V and 10 bases from J, the junction kept 8 bases outside the gene matches. This CDR3 contains 14 residues. CDR3 loop: CATSREGGVGGAFF. The DNA for the CDR3 is TGTGCCACCAGCAGAGAAGGGGGCGTTGGGGGAGCTTTCTTT. The full variable domain, with the rest looked up from reference TRBV15 and TRBJ1-1, is DAMVIQNPRYQVTQFGKPVTLSCSQTLNHNVMYWYQQKSSQAPKLLFHYYDKDFNNEADTPDNFQSRRPNTSFCFLDIRSPGLGDTAMYLCATSREGGVGGAFFGQGTRLTVV.

This clone was detected only once. The chain carries TRBV18 and TRBJ1-1; 7 positions agree with TRBD1. The CDR3 is 15 residues long. V dropped 3 bases and J dropped 3; count of bases not matched to a gene: 7. Germline values: CDR1 KGHSH, CDR2 LQKENI. The DNA for the CDR3 is TGTGCCAGCTCACCCGAGACAGGGAGATACACTGAAGCTTTCTTT. Translating it yields CASSPETGRYTEAFF. The entire variable domain, with the rest obtained from reference TRBV18 and TRBJ1-1, is as follows: NAGVMQNPRHLVRRRGQEARLRCSPMKGHSHVYWYRQLPEEGLKFMVYLQKENIIDESGMPKERFSAEFPKEGPSILRIQQVVRGDSAAYFCASSPETGRYTEAFFGQGTRLTVV.

The CDR3 sequence is CASSEPGQASYEQYF. Here the CDR3 DNA reads TGTGCCAGCAGTGAACCGGGACAGGCCTCCTACGAGCAGTACTTC. The V call is TRBV6-1, the J call TRBJ2-7, with 8 bases fitting TRBD1. This CDR3 contains 15 residues. The V and J ends lost 2 bases and 0 bases, in that order; junction bases with no gene match: 3. From germline, CDR1 is MNHNS and CDR2 SASEGT.

The gene calls are TRBV6-4 and TRBJ2-3, with D perhaps matching TRBD1 (6 bases). The germline gives CDR1 MRHNA, CDR2 SNTAGT. The CDR3 covers 14 residues. V lost 5 bases, J lost 3 bases, and 12 bases lay in between. CDR3 sequence reads: CASSPQGWTDTQYF. The DNA for the CDR3 is TGTGCCAGCAGTCCACAGGGATGGACAGATACGCAGTATTTT.

The V call is TRBV7-9, the J call TRBJ2-7, with 7 bases lining up with TRBD1. V lost 1 base and J lost 0; bases outside the gene matches: 6. This CDR3 spans 16 amino acids. The germline CDR1 and CDR2 sequences are SEHNR and FQNEAQ (reference sequence). DNA for the CDR3: TGTGCCAGCAGCTTAGGGACAGGATTTAACTCCTACGAGCAGTACTTC. Protein: CASSLGTGFNSYEQYF.

The rearrangement uses TRBV5-6 and TRBJ2-7; weak D call: TRBD1 (5 bases). From germline, CDR1 is SGHDT and CDR2 YYEEEE. This CDR3 has 14 residues. Trimming cost V 2 bases and J 2 bases, with 11 bases left between them. CDR3 amino acids: CASSFQGVTYEQYF. The CDR3 coding sequence is TGTGCCAGCAGCTTTCAGGGTGTAACCTACGAGCAGTACTTC.

V gene TRBV18 combines with J gene TRBJ2-1, with a tentative D call TRBD1 (5 bases). The length of the CDR3 is 14 residues. CDR1 is KGHSH, CDR2 LQKENI, per germline. The ends were cut back, 6 bases at V and 4 bases at J, with 13 bases in the middle. The CDR3 protein is CASSQTRGYNEQFF. DNA of the CDR3: TGTGCCAGCTCTCAGACAAGGGGATACAATGAGCAGTTCTTC.

This chain joins TRBV7-2 and TRBJ1-1; D is uncertain. V lost 7 bases to trimming and J lost 1 base, with 10 bases between them. The V gene's germline CDR1 is SGHTA and CDR2 FQGNSA. CDR3 size: 13 residues. CDR3 loop: CASTYYENTEAFF. CDR3 sequence (DNA): TGTGCCAGCACCTACTATGAGAACACTGAAGCTTTCTTT. Using reference TRBV7-2 and TRBJ1-1 for the parts outside the CDR3, the full variable domain is GAGVSQSPSNKVTEKGKDVELRCDPISGHTALYWYRQSLGQGLEFLIYFQGNSAPDKSGLPSDRFSAERTGGSVSTLTIQRTQQEDSAVYLCASTYYENTEAFFGQGTRLTVV.

J is TRBJ2-1 and V is TRBV6-1, with D hard to call. CDR1 and CDR2 from the germline V gene are MNHNS and SASEGT. The CDR3 contains 15 residues. V was trimmed by 10 bases and J by 0 bases, leaving 16 bases between them. CDR3 sequence: CATQATPGSYNEQFF. Written as DNA, the CDR3 is TGTGCCACCCAAGCCACCCCAGGCTCCTACAATGAGCAGTTCTTC.

This clone was recorded a few times. J is TRBJ1-5 and V is TRBV28, with D perhaps TRBD1 (5 bases). Per germline, CDR1 MDHEN and CDR2 SYDVKM. V was trimmed by 1 base and J by 2 bases, leaving 21 bases between them. This CDR3 has 19 residues. The CDR3 nucleotides read TGTGCCAGCAGTTTATCCCCCGGCGGGGCCGGGGGTGGCAATCAGCCCCAGCATTTT. It yields the protein CASSLSPGGAGGGNQPQHF.